Reported below is one TCR beta chain. Its cognate antigen is unknown. At one end the junction does not follow the germline gene, possibly because of a read error. These data come from a study of glioma-infiltrating T cells. Findings of the study overall: Non-neoplastic patients had below-expected tissue-blood divergence, while all gliomas exceeded expectation. CDR3 overlap between tissue and blood was very small.

Amplification of TCR alpha and beta CDR3 regions from RNA used iRepertoire nested multiplex PCR. Tissue mRNA or PBMC total RNA, 100-400 ng, went into one-step reverse transcription and amplification. From the multiplex PCR reads, TCRdb called clonotypes with MiXCR, one entry per CDR3 protein. The data show 150,000 to 200,000 distinct CDR3 sequences, around 45% seen once. Germline CDR1 reads MNHEY; CDR2 reads SMNVEV (reference sequence). This CDR3 comprises 14 residues. Specimen: glioma tissue, nonneoplastic brain tissue, or PBMCs (not recorded which). The clonotype was recovered from a human donor with low-grade glioma or glioblastoma, undergoing nonglioma brain surgery, or in good health (not recorded which). V is TRBV27 and J is TRBJ2-5; D not certain. The CDR3 coding sequence is TGTGCAAGCAGTTTATCTGGCAGGCAAGAGACCCAGTACTTC. It codes for CASSLSGRQETQYF.